This T cell receptor beta chain comes out of a study of cytomegalovirus exposure and HLA in healthy donors (dated by TCRdb to 2016 to 2017). Broadly, across the study: An earlier analysis of approximately 640 of the donors reported approximately 270 Gb of sequence data and some 120 million unique TCR beta sequences from about 200 million T cells. Of the approximately 370 genotyped donors, 65% to 90% were placed in the genetic ancestry cluster associated with self-reported Caucasian donors. Donor age, sex, ethnicity and CMV serostatus were compiled together with the repertoire data. The T cell repertoires of 666 subjects were profiled by immunosequencing and related to cytomegalovirus serostatus. Because of strong linkage in the cohort, four or five DR-DQ haplotypes were treated as single units for association and clustering. To predict cytomegalovirus infection status, the study brought together high-throughput TCR immunosequencing, statistical association of individual TCRs with disease status, and machine learning. The study aimed to test whether signatures of past pathogen exposure could be identified by cataloging public T cell receptors. HLA typing covered class I and class II loci at four-digit resolution. The number of donors typed differed by locus, with 629-630 for A, B, C, DRB1 and DQB1, about 500 for DQA1, 600 to 610 for DPA1, and roughly 450 for DPB1. Across approximately 420 genotyped donors of the cohort, an average of roughly 250,000 unique TCR beta nucleotide sequences per donor were sequenced, and approximately 19% of those sequences were non-productive. Besides the first cohort of roughly 640 subjects, a separate validation cohort made up of over 95 different subjects was used. An early release that covered 640 HLA-typed donors contained around 300 gigabases of sequencing data and tens of millions of unique TCR sequences. In a later genetic analysis, genome-wide SNP genotypes for about 65% of the roughly 670 donors were used, and that subset was treated as a discovery cohort. An earlier analysis of approximately 630 of the donors applied high-throughput TCR beta sequencing to assess whether each TCR beta V gene segment acted as functional or pseudogenic. In the later analysis, no new phenotypic data were used to find candidate immune exposures; instead, reliance was placed on TCR beta sequences and their occurrence across donors. All discovery cohort repertoires had been generated using a single sequencing platform. A later analysis re-analyzed previously published TCR beta repertoires from hundreds of donors and added high-resolution HLA genotyping to study TCR occurrence patterns.

This clone showed up just a few times. The antigen it binds to is not known. No base qualities exist here, and no much larger clone lies one base off it. The cohort consisted of hundreds of healthy bone marrow donors. At the time of sampling, all cohort members were nominally healthy, though unrecorded immune exposures were likely present. The donor tested CMV seropositive and was one of the 289 seropositive cohort members. Every donor gave a peripheral blood sample, and the peripheral blood mononuclear cells from that sample were used for TCR beta sequencing. The Qiagen DNeasy Blood Extraction Kit was used to extract genomic DNA from the blood cell samples. Preparation of the library involved the immunoSEQ multiplex PCR assay. A mixture of 60 forward primers for TCR Vbeta segments and 13 reverse primers for TCR Jbeta segments was used in the multiplex PCR. A multiplex PCR assay on genomic DNA amplified the CDR3 region of rearranged TCR beta genes. On the Illumina HiSeq System, the amplified TCR beta libraries were sequenced as 87-base-pair reads. The paper's data handling went like this. A later analysis counted approximately 76 million unique TCR beta chains across the 550 to 800 repertoires, and some 11 million of these chains were shared by at least two donors. A nearest-neighbor algorithm error-corrected the raw reads and collapsed the reads into unique sequences, merging closely related sequences to remove PCR and sequencing errors. Alignment of CDR3 sequences to IMGT reference sequences was used to assign V, D and J gene segments. For a sequence to be retained, a match of at least six nucleotides was required to both a V gene segment and a J gene segment. A rearrangement was called productive if the CDR3 had no stop codons and remained in frame with V and J, and every other rearrangement was called non-productive. CDR3 was defined by IMGT convention, running from the second conserved V-encoded cysteine to the conserved J-encoded phenylalanine. Sequences without an unambiguous match to a single V gene segment were excluded from the earlier analysis of several hundred of the donors. An earlier analysis of about 590 of the donors classified V segments as functional when productive rearrangements were above 56.7% and as segregating when the standard deviation between donors was above 5%. A statistical classification framework was built for diagnosing cytomegalovirus status from the catalog of TCR beta chain sequences. In a later analysis, V and J genes were assigned by comparing TCR nucleotide sequences against IMGT/GENE-DB human TR gene sequences. In a later analysis, CDR3 sequences and most-parsimonious VDJ recombination scenarios were assigned using the TCRdist pipeline. A later analysis defined each TCR beta chain by its CDR3 amino acid sequence plus V-gene family, and excluded reads lacking a unique V-gene family. As a way to deal with suspected cross-contamination and a sequencing artifact, a later analysis dropped over 550 nucleotide sequences that were highly shared and had low generation probability. In a later analysis, a clonal expansion index was calculated for each public chain from normalized within-repertoire ranks of inferred template counts. In a later analysis, generation probabilities were computed with a VDJ recombination model fitted to out-of-frame rearrangements, and the resulting probabilities were checked against IGoR. A later analysis scored TCR-TCR, TCR-HLA and TCR-CMV co-occurrence with hypergeometric tests, applying a repertoire-size bias correction to TCR pairs. False discovery rates were estimated in a later analysis by permuting HLA or CMV assignments 20 times. In a later analysis, co-occurring TCRs were grouped with DBSCAN, and TCRdist sequence similarity was added when clustering was performed within HLA-allele-positive subsets. For co-occurrence clustering, repertoires with fewer than 30,000 or more than 120,000 public chains were excluded, along with about five repertoires with anomalous nucleotide sharing. This immuneACCESS table, as held by TCRdb, lists in-frame sequences with V and J called but not all clones. Of the missing ones, under half trace to an unresolved V gene in checked studies; the others have no known cause. For V, J and clone size, that table is used; D and trimming come from the DNA. The sample data list roughly 120,000 clones, and roughly 70% of these were observed just once. The biggest ten clones account for less than 3.5% of the sample.

V ends up 4 bases short and J 6 bases short, with an unmatched junction base count of 8. The CDR3 measures 15 amino acids from cysteine to phenylalanine. Here the CDR3 DNA is all that survives: 45 bases in frame from base 1. CDR1 and CDR2, per the germline V gene, are SGDLS and YYNGEE. Beyond this particular receptor, the publication reports: In an earlier analysis of around 600 of the donors, most TCR beta V segments appeared in productive rearrangements about 87% or about 30% of the time, broadly matching IMGT annotations. Three of the identified cytomegalovirus-associated TCR beta chains were confirmed in vitro to be specific for cytomegalovirus antigens. Strong co-occurrence of HLA alleles, especially DR and DQ, made assigning TCR associations to individual alleles difficult. Most CMV-associated TCR beta chains appeared to be HLA-restricted in a later analysis, and the HLA associations seemed to be driven largely by CMV exposure. V-gene and J-gene trimming of TCR beta chains was associated with a missense DCLRE1C variant in a later genetic analysis, and the association was replicated in an independent cohort. Several of the top co-occurrence clusters appeared to be linked to parvovirus B19, influenza, CMV and Epstein-Barr virus, according to a later analysis. Because counts were too low, 15 or so rarely observed V segments, including chromosome 9 orphons, were excluded from the earlier analysis of under 650 of the donors. Presence/absence analyses assumed roughly uniform sequencing depth across donors, an assumption that may not hold. The only immune exposure information available for the cohort was CMV serostatus. The classifier was reported to diagnose cytomegalovirus status with high specificity and sensitivity in both the original and validation cohorts. In this cohort, only TCR beta chains were sequenced, and detectable features were limited by the absence of alpha or paired-chain data. While some public TCRs were present in many individuals, most TCR sequences turned up only very rarely across donors. Some IMGT-functional V segments, including TRBV6-2 and TRBV6-3, could not be told apart with the 87-base-pair reads, so those segments were excluded. In a later analysis, the rate of TCR association differed among HLA loci, with DRB1 alleles having the most associated TCRs and HLA-C alleles having the fewest. Correlated functional status among segregating V segments might be attributable to linkage disequilibrium, but an unknown experimental factor could not be ruled out. A cluster of highly shared sequence variants was judged likely to be a technical artifact of the sequencing pipeline. A later analysis associated about 18,000 TCR beta sequences with specific HLA alleles at a false discovery rate of 0.05. HLA typing was unavailable for some donors at each locus, so association tests used only the typed subset. Compared with equally common non-associated chains, HLA-associated TCR beta chains in a later analysis were more clonally expanded and had lower generation probabilities. A further reported finding was that TCR beta sequences accurately predicted the HLA-A and HLA-B alleles for most subjects in the first cohort. A total of 164 TCR beta chains were listed by the study as associated with cytomegalovirus. The authors suggested that the approach could potentially be extended to other disease states and immunological phenotypes. A later genetic analysis reported fewer N-insertions in productive TCRs among donors in an Asian-associated ancestry cluster than the roughly 620-donor mean.

The sequencing input was PBMCs. The sequence links TRBV9 to TRBJ2-3; 10 bases in the junction line up with TRBD2. The origin of this receptor is a woman aged 35 to 49 in good health and CMV-seropositive. The nucleotides are TGTGCCAGCAGCCAAAGCGGGGGGGCAGTGGATACGCAGTATTTT. Its protein reads: CASSQSGGAVDTQYF.